This TCR beta chain is from a study of metastatic and nonmetastatic thyroid tumors. TCRdb re-called clones from the PCR reads using MiXCR. The sample contains about 19,000 clones, 30% to 40% of which appear only once. In germline, CDR1 is GTSNPN, CDR2 SVGIG (reference sequence). The CDR3 totals 12 residues. No treatment had been given to any patient before thyroid surgery. This clone occurred a few times. An end of the junction does not agree with germline; a read error may underlie this. The TCR sequence derives from a male donor with papillary thyroid cancer or a benign thyroid nodule (not recorded which). Some clones in this sample may be carry-over from other donors' samples. The chain recombines TRBV30 with TRBJ2-7; D gene ambiguous. The material sequenced was tumor tissue. The CDR3 loop reads CSWSVRCYEQYF. DNA of the CDR3: TGTTCCTGGAGTGTACGGTGCTACGAGCAGTACTTC.